These T cell receptor beta chains were read from a single sample in a study of shared T cell receptors in the human thymus. The data were produced by immunoSEQ multiplex PCR, yet TCRdb's version contains in-frame clones alone and is incomplete. The sample yields just under 550,000 clones, 70% to 80% seen once. This same sample was also part of a study on human thymus T cells.

Material for sequencing was thymocytes. These TCRs come from a boy under two years old with a congenital heart defect. Each CDR3 is given with its conserved first and last residue. The D gene is left open where the match is weak. Only some rows state a clone size, as once, few, many or a class for expanded clones.

d_call	v_call	j_call	clone_size	cdr3_nt	cdr3_aa
-	TRBV6-6	TRBJ2-7	-	TGTGCCATATCGGGAGACCCCAAATCCTACGAGCAGTACTTC	CAISGDPKSYEQYF
TRBD2	TRBV14	TRBJ2-7	few	TGTGCCAGCAGCCTTCAACAGCGGGGCCCAGCACCCTACGAGCAGTACTTC	CASSLQQRGPAPYEQYF
TRBD1	TRBV28	TRBJ1-4	-	TGTGCCAGCAGTTGGACAGGGGGAAATGAAAAACTGTTTTTT	CASSWTGGNEKLFF
TRBD2	TRBV5-6	TRBJ2-7	-	TGCGCCAGCAGCTTGGGTGGGAGGGACTCCTACGAGCAGTACTTC	CASSLGGRDSYEQYF
-	TRBV21-1	TRBJ2-5	-	TGTGCCAGCACTCCTCGGGACAGTCAAGAGACCCAGTACTTC	CASTPRDSQETQYF
TRBD2	TRBV7-2	TRBJ2-5	-	TGTGCCAGCAGCTTAGCGTGGGCTAGCGGGAGCAAAGAGACCCAGTACTTC	CASSLAWASGSKETQYF
-	TRBV5-4	TRBJ1-2	-	TGTGCCAGCAGCTTGGGACCAGACGGAGTCTCTGGCTACACCTTC	CASSLGPDGVSGYTF
TRBD2	TRBV18	TRBJ2-3	once	TGTGCCAGCTCACCACGGCGGACTAGCGGGAGGAGGGGAGTTACAGATACGCAGTATTTT	CASSPRRTSGRRGVTDTQYF
TRBD2	TRBV27	TRBJ2-1	-	TGTGCCAGCAGTCCGGGACTAGCGGACATGAATGAGCAGTTCTTC	CASSPGLADMNEQFF
TRBD2	TRBV5-6	TRBJ2-5	-	TGTGCCAGCAGCTGCCGACTAGCGGGGGTTGAAGAGACCCAGTACTTC	CASSCRLAGVEETQYF
-	TRBV5-6	TRBJ1-4	-	TGTGCCAGCAGCGCTTCTAACGGGTGCGAAAAACTGTTTTTT	CASSASNGCEKLFF
TRBD1	TRBV27	TRBJ1-1	-	TGTGCCAGCAGTTTAGAGGGGGCAGGGATGAACACTGAAGCTTTCTTT	CASSLEGAGMNTEAFF
-	TRBV4-2	TRBJ1-5	-	TGTGCCAGCAGCCAAGATCCAGGGGCCTATCAGCCCCAGCATTTT	CASSQDPGAYQPQHF
TRBD1	TRBV15	TRBJ2-7	-	TGTGCCACCAGCAGAGATCACGAGACAGGGTACGAGCAGTACTTC	CATSRDHETGYEQYF
TRBD2	TRBV6-5	TRBJ2-1	once	TGTGCCAGCAGCCCGGGGACTAGCGGCTACAATGAGCAGTTCTTC	CASSPGTSGYNEQFF